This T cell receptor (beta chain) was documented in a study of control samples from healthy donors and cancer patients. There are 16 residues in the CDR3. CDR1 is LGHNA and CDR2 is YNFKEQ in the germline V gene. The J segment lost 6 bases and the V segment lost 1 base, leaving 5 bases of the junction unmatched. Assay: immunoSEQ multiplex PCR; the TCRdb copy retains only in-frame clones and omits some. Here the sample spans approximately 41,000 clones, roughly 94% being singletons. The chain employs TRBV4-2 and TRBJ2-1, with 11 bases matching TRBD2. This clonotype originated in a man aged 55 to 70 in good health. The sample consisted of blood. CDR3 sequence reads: CASSQGLAGGGNEQFF. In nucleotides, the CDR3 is TGTGCCAGCAGCCAAGGGCTAGCGGGAGGTGGCAATGAGCAGTTCTTC.